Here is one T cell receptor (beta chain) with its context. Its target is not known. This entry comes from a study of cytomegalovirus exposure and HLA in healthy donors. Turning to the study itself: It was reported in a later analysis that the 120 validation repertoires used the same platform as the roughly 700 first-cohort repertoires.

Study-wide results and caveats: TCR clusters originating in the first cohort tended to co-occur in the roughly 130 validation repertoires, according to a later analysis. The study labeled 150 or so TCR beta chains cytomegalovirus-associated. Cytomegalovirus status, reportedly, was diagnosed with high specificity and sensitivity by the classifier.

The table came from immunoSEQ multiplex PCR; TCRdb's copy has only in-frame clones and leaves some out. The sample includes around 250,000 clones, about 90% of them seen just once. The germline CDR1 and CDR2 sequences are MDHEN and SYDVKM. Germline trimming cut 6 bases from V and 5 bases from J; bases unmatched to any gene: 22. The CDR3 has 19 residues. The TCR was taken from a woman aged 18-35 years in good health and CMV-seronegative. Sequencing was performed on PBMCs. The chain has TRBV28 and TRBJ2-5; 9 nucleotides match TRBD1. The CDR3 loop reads CASRTNYLITGGEYETQYF. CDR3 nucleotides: TGTGCCAGCAGGACTAATTACCTTATTACAGGGGGCGAGTATGAGACCCAGTACTTC.